The entry below describes one TCR beta chain. Its antigen is as yet unknown. This specimen belongs to a study of regulatory T cells in long-lasting Graves disease. General study points: Thyroid tissue was not sampled; only peripheral blood was. TRBV28 was favored in persistent disease, as were TRBJ1-2 and TRBJ2-5.

CDR3 size: 15 residues. The germline V gene has CDR1 MNHEY and CDR2 SVGEGT. Trimming cost V 6 bases and J 2 bases, with 16 bases left between them. Building the TCR beta libraries relied on iRepertoire HTBI primers, and CDR3 regions underwent Arm-PCR. TCRdb redid the calling of the multiplex PCR reads with MiXCR, one entry per CDR3 protein. Of 450,000 to 600,000 distinct CDR3 sequences in the sample, 15% to 20% were seen once. Time point described: newly diagnosed GD, antithyroid drugs for less than 3 months. From RNA extracted from PBMCs, the TCR library was made. Xi'an, China, was home to the endocrinology department that provided patients. The same data also contributed to another study, on T cells in Graves' hyperthyroidism and ophthalmopathy.

This specimen was peripheral blood mononuclear cells (PBMCs), taken at new diagnosis, from a patient treated with antithyroid drugs. The TCR originated in a man between 35 and 55 years old with Graves disease. This chain connects TRBV6-2 or TRBV6-3 to TRBJ2-5; D gene unclear. The CDR3 bases are TGTGCCAGCAGACGAATCACGGGTCGACAAGAGACCCAGTACTTC. Protein sequence: CASRRITGRQETQYF.